This T cell receptor (beta chain) was observed in a study of shared clonotypes between healthy human individuals. CDR1 is ENHRY, CDR2 SYGVKD, per germline. The CDR3 is made up of 15 amino acids. V shed 8 bases and J 5 bases; nucleotides not matched to a gene: 11. On this clone: Its antigen remains unidentified.

Each PCR replicate from the sorted subsets contained 150 to 250 ng DNA, which is about 30,000 T cell genomes. Assay: immunoSEQ multiplex PCR; the TCRdb copy retains only in-frame clones and omits some. The sample yields over a million clones, about 80% seen once. General study points: Tissue TCR repertoires likely differ from these blood-only repertoires.

This sequence originates from a man between 18 and 35 years old in good health. Some clones in this sample may be carry-over from other donors' samples. This chain links TRBV10-3 with TRBJ2-2, with TRBD2 matching over 7 bases. The specimen sequenced was memory CD4+ T cells from PBMCs. Documented subset: CD45RA-negative fraction. The chain's CDR3 is CAIGRLAPTTGELFF. The CDR3 DNA reads as TGTGCCATCGGGAGACTAGCACCAACGACCGGGGAGCTGTTTTTT.